The entry that follows covers one T cell receptor (beta chain) sequence. This CDR3 region has 15 residues. Germline CDR1 KGHSH, CDR2 LQKENI. Trimming removed 3 bases from V and 0 bases from J, with 9 bases in between. The sample belongs to a study of T-cell reconstitution after alpha-beta-depleted transplantation in children. The TCRbeta library incorporated unique molecular identifiers. TCRdb processed the PCR reads anew with MiXCR; each CDR3 protein has one entry. This sample carries 700,000 to 850,000 distinct CDR3 sequences, about 16% of them seen once, and the ten largest clones take approximately 5%.

The specimen was PBMCs, mostly from graft donor cells, collected 360 days after TCRalphabeta/CD19-depleted stem cell transplant. This receptor was identified in a male patient under 18 who had a stem cell transplant for acute lymphoblastic leukemia, so the T cells may come from the graft donor. The genes are TRBV18 and TRBJ1-3; D may be TRBD1 (6 bases). CDR3 loop: CASSPGAGSGNTIYF. CDR3 nucleotide sequence: TGTGCCAGCTCACCGGGGGCCGGCTCTGGAAACACCATATATTTT.